This record concerns one T cell receptor beta chain sequence. Its antigen is undetermined. Sorted-subset replicate PCR reactions contained 200 ng DNA, corresponding to some 28,000 T cell genomes. Produced via immunoSEQ multiplex PCR; TCRdb's table is partial and in-frame only. Seen here are some 2,500,000 clones, 85% to 95% observed once, and the top ten hold roughly 0.34%. The sample belongs to a study of shared clonotypes between healthy human individuals. This CDR3 comprises 14 residues. Germline loops: CDR1 KGHSH, CDR2 LQKENI. Deletions cut 2 bases from V and 4 bases from J, with 11 bases between. General study points: What naive subsets generally showed was a larger estimated richness than memory subsets showed.

The source is a man aged 18 to 29 in good health. Some clones in this sample may be carry-over from other donors' samples. The sequencing input was naive CD4+ T cells from PBMCs. The subset: CD45RA+ positively selected. V and J are TRBV18 and TRBJ2-5; D may be TRBD1 (6 bases). The CDR3 reads CASSPTGSPETQYF. CDR3 bases: TGTGCCAGCTCACCAACAGGGAGTCCAGAGACCCAGTACTTC.